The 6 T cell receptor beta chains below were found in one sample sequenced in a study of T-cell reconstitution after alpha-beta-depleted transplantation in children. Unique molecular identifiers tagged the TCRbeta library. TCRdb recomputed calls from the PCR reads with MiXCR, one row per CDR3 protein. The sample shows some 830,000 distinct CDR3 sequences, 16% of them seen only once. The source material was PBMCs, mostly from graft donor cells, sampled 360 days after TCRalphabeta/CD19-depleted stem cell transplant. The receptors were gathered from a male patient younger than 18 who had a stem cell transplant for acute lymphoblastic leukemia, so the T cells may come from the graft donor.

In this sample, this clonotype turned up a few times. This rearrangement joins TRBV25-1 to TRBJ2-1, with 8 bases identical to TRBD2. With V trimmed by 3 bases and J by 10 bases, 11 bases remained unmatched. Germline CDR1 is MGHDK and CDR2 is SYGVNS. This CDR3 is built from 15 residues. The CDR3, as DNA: TGTGCCAGCAGTGAGGCCCCGGGAGGGGTCACGGAGCAGTTCTTC. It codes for CASSEAPGGVTEQFF. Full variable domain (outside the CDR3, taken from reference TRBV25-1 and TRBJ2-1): EADIYQTPRYLVIGTGKKITLECSQTMGHDKMYWYQQDPGMELHLIHYSYGVNSTEKGDLSSESTVSRIRTEHFPLTLESARPSHTSQYLCASSEAPGGVTEQFFGPGTRLTVL.

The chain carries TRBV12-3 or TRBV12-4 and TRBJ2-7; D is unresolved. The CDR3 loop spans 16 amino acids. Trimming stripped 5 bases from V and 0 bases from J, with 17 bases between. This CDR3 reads CASSDWVRSSSYEQYF. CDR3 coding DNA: TGTGCCAGCAGTGACTGGGTGCGGTCGAGCTCCTACGAGCAGTACTTC.

The CDR3 nucleotides are TGCGCCAGCAGCATGACAGGCATCTCTGGAAACACCATATATTTT. Translated: CASSMTGISGNTIYF. The chain carries TRBV5-1 and TRBJ1-3, with D tentatively TRBD1 (6 bases). The CDR3 extends over 15 amino acids. Trimming took 4 bases from V and 0 from J, leaving 11 bases between them. Germline CDR1 and CDR2: SGHRS and YFSETQ.

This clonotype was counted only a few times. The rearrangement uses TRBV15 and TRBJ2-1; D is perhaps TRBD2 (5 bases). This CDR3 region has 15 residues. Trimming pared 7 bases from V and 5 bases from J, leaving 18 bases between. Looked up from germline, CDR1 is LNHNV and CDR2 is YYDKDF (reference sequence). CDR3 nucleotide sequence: TGTGCCACCACCGCCGGGGAGACCGGGGACAATGAGCAGTTCTTC. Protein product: CATTAGETGDNEQFF. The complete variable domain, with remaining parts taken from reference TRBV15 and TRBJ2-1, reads DAMVIQNPRYQVTQFGKPVTLSCSQTLNHNVMYWYQQKSSQAPKLLFHYYDKDFNNEADTPDNFQSRRPNTSFCFLDIRSPGLGDTAMYLCATTAGETGDNEQFFGPGTRLTVL.

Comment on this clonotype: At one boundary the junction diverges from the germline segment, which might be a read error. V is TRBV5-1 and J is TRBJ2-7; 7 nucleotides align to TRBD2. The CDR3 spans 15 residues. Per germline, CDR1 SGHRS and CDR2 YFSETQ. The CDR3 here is CASGFLARETHEQYF. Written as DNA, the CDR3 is TGCGCCAGCGGCTTTCTTGCGCGGGAGACACACGAGCAGTACTTC.

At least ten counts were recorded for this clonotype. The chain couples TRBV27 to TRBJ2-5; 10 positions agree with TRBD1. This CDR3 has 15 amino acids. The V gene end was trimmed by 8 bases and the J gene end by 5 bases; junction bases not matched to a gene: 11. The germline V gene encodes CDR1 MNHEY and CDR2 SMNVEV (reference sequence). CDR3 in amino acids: CASSLGTGVQETQYF. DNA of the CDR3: TGTGCCAGCTCTCTTGGGACAGGGGTCCAGGAGACCCAGTACTTC.